This passage covers 26 T cell receptor beta chains from one sample sequenced in a study of neoadjuvant nivolumab and ipilimumab in lung cancer. Measured with immunoSEQ multiplex PCR; TCRdb has only the in-frame clones, and not every one. The table includes about 4,300 clones, 77% detected once. The material was adjacent normal lung tissue, obtained after neoadjuvant nivolumab, alone or with ipilimumab, at or shortly before surgery. All receptors come from an adult with non-small cell lung cancer.

In this sample, this clone turned up once. This chain links TRBV5-1 with TRBJ2-7; 9 bases line up with TRBD1. Germline assignment: CDR1 SGHRS and CDR2 YFSETQ. The CDR3 length is 15 residues. The trim removed 0 bases at V and 7 bases at J, leaving 8 bases unmatched. The CDR3 spells CASSLVGQGQGEQYF. CDR3 in DNA: TGCGCCAGCAGCTTGGTCGGACAGGGGCAGGGTGAGCAGTACTTC.

The genes are TRBV4-1 and TRBJ1-6; D remains unclear. The CDR3 has 16 amino acids. V lost 1 base and J 6 bases, leaving 13 bases between the germline ends. CDR1 and CDR2 from the germline V gene are MGHRA and YSYEKL. The CDR3 loop is CASSQVIVNTNSPLHF. In DNA, the CDR3 is TGCGCCAGCAGCCAAGTAATCGTTAATACTAATTCACCCCTCCACTTT.

The rearrangement links TRBV6-6 to TRBJ1-1; no clear D. This CDR3 is built from 14 residues. The germline V gene has CDR1 MNHNY and CDR2 SVGAGI (reference sequence). Trimming pared 7 bases from V and 1 base from J, leaving 13 bases between. CDR3 in DNA: TGTGCCAGCACCTGGGAGGGATGGAACACTGAAGCTTTCTTT. Encoded protein: CASTWEGWNTEAFF.

The chain uses TRBV5-4 and TRBJ2-3, with 14 nucleotides matching TRBD2. The V and J ends lost 0 bases and 3 bases, in that order; junction bases with no gene match: 6. The CDR3 is 18 residues long. From germline, CDR1 is SGHNT and CDR2 YYREEE (reference sequence). The DNA of the CDR3 is TGTGCCAGCAGCTTGGAAAGGGGACTAGCGGGGGAGACAGATACGCAGTATTTT. Translated, it gives CASSLERGLAGETDTQYF.

The chain has TRBV10-3 and TRBJ2-5; D call uncertain. The germline V and J ends were trimmed by 10 bases and 6 bases, with 12 bases remaining between them. This CDR3 is built from 11 residues. The germline gives CDR1 ENHRY, CDR2 SYGVKD. The CDR3 region has the DNA TGTGCCACCTCGAATACAAAGACCCAGTACTTC. Translating gives CATSNTKTQYF.

V gene TRBV9 combines with J gene TRBJ1-6; no clear D gene. The CDR3 covers 17 residues. V was pared by 3 bases and J by 4 bases, with 17 bases between. The V gene's germline CDR1 is SGDLS and CDR2 YYNGEE. This CDR3 is CASSDSPGRLYNSPLHF. For the CDR3, the DNA is TGTGCCAGCAGCGATTCCCCGGGGAGGTTATATAATTCACCCCTCCACTTT.

The chain links TRBV10-1 to TRBJ1-1, with D tentatively TRBD1 (5 bases). With 8 bases removed from V and 0 bases from J, the gap between germline ends came to 10 bases. This CDR3 has 13 residues. Germline loops: CDR1 WNHNN, CDR2 SYGVQD (reference sequence). This CDR3 is CASRDGVNTEAFF. The CDR3 nucleotides are TGCGCCAGCCGGGACGGCGTGAACACTGAAGCTTTCTTT.

The V gene is TRBV15, the J gene TRBJ1-5; D remains ambiguous. The germline CDR1 and CDR2 sequences are LNHNV and YYDKDF (reference sequence). The V end lost 0 bases, the J end lost 1 base, and 4 bases lay between the germline ends. This CDR3 has 14 residues. This CDR3 reads CATSRDGSNQPQHF. The CDR3 nucleotides are TGTGCCACCAGCAGAGATGGGAGCAATCAGCCCCAGCATTTT.

This clone was found a few times. The rearrangement uses TRBV4-3 and TRBJ2-3; 11 bases are shared with TRBD1. This CDR3 is 16 amino acids long. Germline CDR1 is LGHNA and CDR2 is YSLEER. Trimming at V came to 0 bases and at J to 4 bases, leaving 3 bases not matched to a gene. This chain's CDR3 is CASSQDWGQGADTQYF. CDR3 DNA: TGCGCCAGCAGCCAAGATTGGGGACAGGGGGCAGATACGCAGTATTTT.

The chain employs TRBV4-1 and TRBJ1-2; maybe TRBD1 (5 bases). The CDR3 has 14 amino acids. V dropped 4 bases and J dropped 7 bases, with 16 bases sitting between them. Germline loops: CDR1 MGHRA, CDR2 YSYEKL. CDR3 loop: CASSPEQGFSGYTF. DNA for the CDR3: TGCGCCAGCAGCCCGGAGCAGGGCTTTAGTGGCTACACCTTC.

The chain combines TRBV6-5 with TRBJ1-1, with TRBD1 identical over 8 bases. Trimming removed 4 bases from V and 4 bases from J; junction bases left unmatched: 5. The CDR3 loop spans 14 amino acids. Germline V gene data show CDR1 as MNHEY and CDR2 as SVGAGI. CDR3 protein: CASSSLTGVTEAFF. CDR3 in DNA: TGTGCCAGCAGTTCCCTGACAGGGGTCACTGAAGCTTTCTTT.

The J gene is TRBJ2-1, the V gene TRBV5-1; 14 nucleotides align to TRBD2. V trimming: 5 bases; J trimming: 4 bases; junction bases outside the gene matches: 8. Germline assignment: CDR1 SGHRS and CDR2 YFSETQ. The CDR3 loop spans 17 amino acids. The CDR3 loop reads CASRDGTSGGRYNEQFF. The CDR3 DNA follows: TGCGCCAGCAGGGACGGGACTAGCGGGGGCCGTTACAATGAGCAGTTCTTC.

V usage is TRBV28 and J usage is TRBJ1-2; the D is unclear. Per the germline V gene, CDR1 is MDHEN and CDR2 is SYDVKM. This CDR3 is built from 14 residues. V shed 2 bases and J shed 4 bases, with 11 bases lying between them. CDR3 region: CASSLGVPPYGYTF. DNA of the CDR3: TGTGCCAGCAGTTTAGGGGTACCCCCCTATGGCTACACCTTC.

The gene calls are TRBV19 and TRBJ1-2, with TRBD1 identical over 7 bases. CDR1 LNHDA and CDR2 SQIVND come from the germline V gene (reference sequence). J gave up 5 bases and V 5 bases, and 5 bases lay outside the gene matches. This CDR3 has 13 residues. The DNA for the CDR3 is TGTGCCAGTAGTTATGCAGGGGGATATGGCTACACCTTC. Its translation: CASSYAGGYGYTF.

The chain combines TRBV11-2 with TRBJ1-5; no clear D. Germline CDR1 SGHAT, CDR2 FQNNGV. This CDR3 spans 15 amino acids. The V end was cut by 2 bases, the J end by 1 base, with 9 bases between. CDR3 amino acids: CASSLSGVSNQPQHF. The CDR3 nucleotides read TGTGCCAGCAGCTTATCGGGAGTAAGCAATCAGCCCCAGCATTTT.

The CDR3 DNA follows: TGTGCCAGCAGCGAGCCCCTCCGGGGGGGCAACACCGGGGAGCTGTTTTTT. Translated, it gives CASSEPLRGGNTGELFF. The chain recombines TRBV9 with TRBJ2-2; the match to TRBD2 covers 8 bases. The CDR3 is 17 residues long. Losses at the gene ends were 3 bases for V and 2 bases for J; bases not matched to a gene: 9. Germline CDR1 reads SGDLS; CDR2 reads YYNGEE.

This sequence joins TRBV4-2 and TRBJ1-2, with D hard to call. Germline V gene lookup returns CDR1 LGHNA and CDR2 YNFKEQ. The CDR3 runs 15 residues. The V end lost 5 bases, the J end lost 7 bases, and 20 bases lay between the germline ends. Here the CDR3 DNA reads TGTGCCAGCAGCTTTGAATCTGCAGACTATGGTGGCTACACCTTC. Protein sequence: CASSFESADYGGYTF.

This clone showed up just once. The V gene is TRBV18, the J gene TRBJ1-1; D possibly corresponds to TRBD1 (5 bases). This CDR3 is built from 14 residues. Between the trimmed V and J ends, which lost 3 bases and 6 bases, there was a span of 14 bases. Germline CDR1 and CDR2: KGHSH and LQKENI. CDR3 DNA: TGTGCCAGCTCACCTACCGGGGCTGGGGCTGAAGCTTTCTTT. Amino acids: CASSPTGAGAEAFF.

This chain uses TRBV7-2 with TRBJ2-2, with D unresolved. The germline V gene encodes CDR1 SGHTA and CDR2 FQGNSA. This CDR3 region has 13 residues. The germline V and J ends were trimmed by 5 bases and 7 bases, with 11 bases remaining between them. CDR3 residues: CASSQQSFGELFF. Written as DNA, the CDR3 is TGTGCCAGCAGCCAACAGAGTTTCGGGGAGCTGTTTTTT.

The gene calls are TRBV9 and TRBJ1-4, with a weak D call TRBD1 (5 bases). V was pared by 3 bases and J by 8 bases, with 14 bases between. This CDR3 region has 14 residues. The V gene's germline CDR1 is SGDLS and CDR2 YYNGEE. The CDR3 sequence: CASSGDDVREKLFF. DNA of the CDR3: TGTGCCAGCAGCGGGGACGACGTGCGGGAAAAACTGTTTTTT. Based on the CDR3 plus reference TRBV9 and TRBJ1-4, the full variable domain is DSGVTQTPKHLITATGQRVTLRCSPRSGDLSVYWYQQSLDQGLQFLIQYYNGEERAKGNILERFSAQQFPDLHSELNLSSLELGDSALYFCASSGDDVREKLFFGSGTQLSVL.

The chain is built from TRBV10-2 and TRBJ1-1; TRBD1 might be the D (5 bases). The V and J ends lost 0 bases and 10 bases respectively, with 15 bases between them. This CDR3 contains 14 residues. CDR1 is WSHSY and CDR2 is SAAADI in the germline V gene. CDR3 loop: CASSESTMGVGAFF. For the CDR3, the DNA is TGCGCCAGCAGTGAGTCGACGATGGGGGTGGGAGCTTTCTTT.

The V and J genes are TRBV19 and TRBJ2-3; 7 bases agree with TRBD1. CDR1 is LNHDA and CDR2 is SQIVND in the germline V gene (reference sequence). V lost 9 bases and J lost 3; bases outside the gene matches: 6. The CDR3 consists of 13 residues. The CDR3 sequence is CASNRGKTDTQYF. CDR3 DNA sequence: TGTGCCAGCAACAGGGGAAAGACAGATACGCAGTATTTT.

V usage is TRBV11-2 and J usage is TRBJ1-1; TRBD1 matches at 7 bases. Germline CDR1 reads SGHAT; CDR2 reads FQNNGV. The CDR3 has 14 residues. V shed 1 base and J 5 bases; nucleotides not matched to a gene: 4. Here the CDR3 reads CASSLGQGSTEAFF. CDR3 nucleotide sequence: TGTGCCAGCAGCTTAGGACAGGGTAGTACTGAAGCTTTCTTT. Full variable domain (remainder filled in from reference TRBV11-2 and TRBJ1-1): EAGVAQSPRYKIIEKRQSVAFWCNPISGHATLYWYQQILGQGPKLLIQFQNNGVVDDSQLPKDRFSAERLKGVDSTLKIQPAKLEDSAVYLCASSLGQGSTEAFFGQGTRLTVV.

This rearrangement joins TRBV7-7 to TRBJ2-3, with a tentative D call TRBD2 (5 bases). Germline CDR1 reads SSHAT; CDR2 reads FNYEAQ (reference sequence). This CDR3 comprises 15 residues. Trimming cost V 1 base and J 6 bases, with 14 bases left between them. CDR3 sequence: CASSLGGGLQDTQYF. For the CDR3, the DNA is TGTGCCAGCAGCTTAGGAGGAGGCCTACAGGATACGCAGTATTTT.

The CDR3 spells CASSHKSTGGMGEKLFF. As DNA, the CDR3 is TGCGCCAGCAGCCATAAATCGACAGGGGGCATGGGGGAAAAACTGTTTTTT. The V and J genes are TRBV4-3 and TRBJ1-4; the match to TRBD1 covers 10 bases. Germline V gives CDR1 LGHNA, CDR2 YSLEER. V shed 3 bases, J shed 8 bases, and the junction held 12 bases outside the gene matches. The CDR3 is 17 amino acids.

This clone has only a few counts. V gene TRBV5-1 combines with J gene TRBJ2-5, with 7 bases lining up with TRBD1. CDR1 is SGHRS and CDR2 is YFSETQ in the germline V gene. This CDR3 spans 12 amino acids. Here the CDR3 reads CGTGVTQETQYF. The CDR3 nucleotides read TGCGGAACAGGGGTTACCCAAGAGACCCAGTACTTC.